This T cell receptor beta chain was profiled in a study of vaccination effects on CD4 cells after COVID-19. General study results and limits: Both infection-induced and vaccine-induced clones contracted markedly at late post-vaccination timepoints.

This table comes from immunoSEQ multiplex PCR, and its TCRdb copy is limited to in-frame clones, with some not included. Of around 67,000 clones in the sample, 81% are singletons; the top ten hold around 1.3%. Expansion with viral peptide pools was applied to antigen-specific CD4+ T cells by the ViraFEST assay prior to sequencing. Culture lasted 10 days before CD4+ T cell isolation. The vaccine given was either BNT162b2 or mRNA-1273, in two doses. Vaccinated recipients, who were negative for nucleocapsid antibodies, had no history of SARS-CoV-2 infection. On days 3 and 7, fresh IL-2 medium replaced half the medium. V lost 3 bases, J lost 0 bases, and 7 bases lay in between. The CDR3 length is 13 residues. Germline CDR1 reads GTSNPN; CDR2 reads SVGIG (reference sequence). On this clone itself: Antigen: not known.

The V call is TRBV30, the J call TRBJ2-3, with D unclear. This receptor was obtained from a human donor who received a COVID-19 vaccine. The sample in question was CD4+ T cells from PBMCs cultured with HCoV-229E spike peptides, obtained after COVID-19 vaccination. CDR3: CAWRKHSTDTQYF. The CDR3 DNA reads TGTGCCTGGAGAAAGCATAGCACAGATACGCAGTATTTT. Full variable domain (missing parts from reference TRBV30 and TRBJ2-3): SQTIHQWPATLVQPVGSPLSLECTVEGTSNPNLYWYRQAAGRGLQLLFYSVGIGQISSEVPQNLSASRPQDRQFILSSKKLLLSDSGFYLCAWRKHSTDTQYFGPGTRLTVL.